The rows below give T cell receptor beta chains drawn from one sample of a study of blood T cell repertoires in COVID-19. Measured with immunoSEQ multiplex PCR; TCRdb has only the in-frame clones, and not every one. The sample lists about 46,000 clones, 80% to 90% seen once, with roughly 34% in the top ten. The sample consisted of peripheral blood. The receptor set was obtained from an elderly woman with COVID-19, enrolled during active disease. The CDR3 runs from the conserved cysteine through the conserved F or W. The D gene is left open where the match is weak. Part of the rows lack a size; the others show once, few, many or a class for expanded clones.

.	TRBV24-1	.	TRBJ2-7	CATSDLLYGGRGILYEQYF	TGTGCCACCAGTGATTTGCTTTACGGGGGGCGGGGAATTCTTTACGAGCAGTACTTC
.	TRBV18	TRBD1	TRBJ1-1	CASSPTGGDTEAFF	TGTGCCAGCTCACCGACAGGGGGAGACACTGAAGCTTTCTTT
once	TRBV6-2/TRBV6-3	.	TRBJ1-5	CASSRQGLANQPQHF	TGTGCCAGCAGTCGTCAGGGACTGGCGAATCAGCCCCAGCATTTT
.	TRBV7-6	.	TRBJ2-7	CASSWDGDSGEQYF	TGTGCCAGCAGCTGGGACGGGGACTCGGGCGAGCAGTACTTC
.	TRBV5-1	.	TRBJ2-2	CASSLTGVAGELFF	TGCGCCAGCAGCTTGACGGGGGTGGCCGGGGAGCTGTTTTTT
.	TRBV18	.	TRBJ1-2	CASSPATMGTAASGYTF	TGTGCCAGCTCACCGGCTACCATGGGGACTGCGGCGTCTGGCTACACCTTC
.	TRBV19	TRBD2	TRBJ2-1	CASSLPGTRSWDEQFF	TGTGCCAGTAGCCTTCCCGGGACTAGGAGCTGGGATGAGCAGTTCTTC
.	TRBV5-1	.	TRBJ2-1	CASSLAGFGSYNEQFF	TGCGCCAGCAGCTTGGCTGGCTTCGGGTCCTACAATGAGCAGTTCTTC
.	TRBV7-9	.	TRBJ1-6	CASTQGLGDNSPLHF	TGTGCCAGCACTCAGGGGTTAGGGGATAATTCACCCCTCCACTTT
.	TRBV6-5	TRBD1	TRBJ2-7	CASRVTGGHYEQYF	TGTGCCAGCAGGGTAACAGGGGGACACTACGAGCAGTACTTC
.	TRBV5-1	.	TRBJ1-5	CASSPSGGGSNQPQHF	TGCGCCAGCAGCCCGTCGGGAGGGGGTAGCAATCAGCCCCAGCATTTT
.	TRBV5-1	.	TRBJ2-3	CASSLDYRESRTQYF	TGCGCCAGCAGCTTGGACTATCGGGAGAGTAGAACGCAGTATTTT
.	TRBV7-2	TRBD1	TRBJ2-3	CASSLQGALSTDTQYF	TGTGCCAGCAGCCTACAGGGGGCGCTTAGCACAGATACGCAGTATTTT
.	TRBV3-1/TRBV3-2	TRBD2	TRBJ2-2	CASSRKLAGAANTGELFF	TGTGCCAGCAGCCGAAAACTAGCGGGAGCCGCGAACACCGGGGAGCTGTTTTTT
.	TRBV27	.	TRBJ2-5	CASSPHTQETQYF	TGTGCCAGCAGTCCTCATACACAAGAGACCCAGTACTTC
once	TRBV4-2	TRBD1	TRBJ2-3	CASSHRTGGTSTDTQYF	TGTGCCAGCAGCCACCGGACAGGGGGGACTAGCACAGATACGCAGTATTTT
many	TRBV7-9	.	TRBJ1-4	CASSLERATNEKLFF	TGTGCCAGCAGCTTAGAGAGAGCAACTAATGAAAAACTGTTTTTT
.	TRBV5-1	TRBD1	TRBJ2-7	CASSFRDRGIEQYF	TGCGCCAGCAGCTTCCGGGACAGGGGGATCGAGCAGTACTTC
.	TRBV6-5	TRBD1	TRBJ1-2	CASNSRQGRYGYTF	TGTGCCAGCAATAGCAGACAGGGCCGCTATGGCTACACCTTC
.	TRBV7-2	TRBD2	TRBJ2-5	CASSLVPGGVQETQYF	TGTGCCAGCAGCTTAGTTCCCGGGGGGGTACAAGAGACCCAGTACTTC
.	TRBV5-4	TRBD2	TRBJ2-7	CASSLTSGSSYEQYF	TGTGCCAGCAGCTTGACTAGCGGATCCTCCTACGAGCAGTACTTC
once	TRBV6-5	.	TRBJ1-2	CASRPRRGGYTF	TGTGCCAGCAGACCGCGACGGGGAGGCTACACCTTC
.	TRBV27	.	TRBJ1-5	CASSFWGVGNQPQHF	TGTGCCAGCAGTTTCTGGGGGGTGGGCAATCAGCCCCAGCATTTT
.	TRBV6-5	.	TRBJ1-2	CASSYTGHLNYGYTF	TGTGCCAGCAGTTACACGGGACACCTTAACTATGGCTACACCTTC
.	TRBV19	.	TRBJ1-2	CASSMGEGGWGYTF	TGTGCCAGTAGTATGGGGGAGGGCGGCTGGGGCTACACCTTC
.	TRBV5-5	.	TRBJ2-1	CASSLGGQTYNEQFF	TGTGCCAGCAGCTTGGGAGGACAGACCTACAATGAGCAGTTCTTC
.	TRBV2	.	TRBJ1-5	CASTGGRSNQPQHF	TGTGCCAGCACCGGGGGACGGAGCAATCAGCCCCAGCATTTT
.	TRBV5-6	.	TRBJ2-1	CASSRGRGASSYNEQFF	TGTGCCAGCAGCCGGGGCCGGGGGGCGAGTTCCTACAATGAGCAGTTCTTC
.	TRBV4-2	TRBD2	TRBJ2-5	CASSQEPSGETQYF	TGTGCCAGCAGCCAAGAACCTAGCGGGGAGACCCAGTACTTC
.	TRBV7-2	.	TRBJ1-2	CASSLNRAGYTF	TGTGCCAGCAGCTTAAACCGAGCCGGCTACACCTTC
many	TRBV6-4	TRBD2	TRBJ2-1	CASSTSGEPYNEQFF	TGTGCCAGCAGTACTAGCGGGGAACCCTACAATGAGCAGTTCTTC
once	TRBV10-3	.	TRBJ1-2	CATELAGTSPTSRSYGYTF	TGTGCCACCGAGCTAGCCGGGACATCACCAACTTCGCGCTCCTATGGCTACACCTTC
.	TRBV3-1/TRBV3-2	.	TRBJ1-5	CASSQVRGYLHF	TGTGCTAGCAGCCAAGTAAGGGGGTATCTGCATTTT
.	TRBV6-5	TRBD1	TRBJ1-1	CASSYSRQGARTEAFF	TGTGCCAGCAGTTACTCCCGACAGGGGGCGCGTACTGAAGCTTTCTTT
.	TRBV3-1/TRBV3-2	.	TRBJ1-3	CASSPSQGNTIYF	TGTGCCAGCAGCCCTTCGCAGGGAAACACCATATATTTT
.	TRBV6-2/TRBV6-3	TRBD1	TRBJ1-1	CASSTQGEVTEAFF	TGTGCCAGCAGTACACAGGGGGAAGTCACTGAAGCTTTCTTT
.	TRBV7-3	TRBD1	TRBJ2-2	CASSGTGVTGELFF	TGTGCCAGCAGCGGGACAGGGGTCACCGGGGAGCTGTTTTTT
.	TRBV5-1	.	TRBJ1-2	CASSWGDEVANYGYTF	TGCGCCAGCAGCTGGGGCGATGAGGTGGCTAACTATGGCTACACCTTC
.	TRBV27	TRBD2	TRBJ2-1	CASSLSASGRGREQFF	TGTGCCAGCAGTTTATCCGCTAGCGGGAGGGGCCGTGAGCAGTTCTTC